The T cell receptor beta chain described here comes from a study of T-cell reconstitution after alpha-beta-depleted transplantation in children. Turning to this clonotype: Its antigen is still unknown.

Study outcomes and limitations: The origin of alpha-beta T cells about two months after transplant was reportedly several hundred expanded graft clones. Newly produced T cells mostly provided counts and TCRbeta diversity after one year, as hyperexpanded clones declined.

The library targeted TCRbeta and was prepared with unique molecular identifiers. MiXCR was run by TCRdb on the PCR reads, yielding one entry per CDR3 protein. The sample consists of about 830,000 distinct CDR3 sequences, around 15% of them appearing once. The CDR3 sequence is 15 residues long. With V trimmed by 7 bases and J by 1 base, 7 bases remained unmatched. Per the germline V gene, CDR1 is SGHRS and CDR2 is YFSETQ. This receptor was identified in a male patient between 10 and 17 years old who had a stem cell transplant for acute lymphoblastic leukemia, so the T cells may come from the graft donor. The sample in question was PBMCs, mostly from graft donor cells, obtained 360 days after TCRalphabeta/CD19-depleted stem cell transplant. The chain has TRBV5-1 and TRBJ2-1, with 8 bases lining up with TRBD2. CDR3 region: CASLLSGSSYNEQFF. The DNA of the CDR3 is TGCGCCAGCTTACTAAGCGGGAGTTCCTACAATGAGCAGTTCTTC.